This T cell receptor (beta chain) was identified in a study of blood T cell repertoires in COVID-19. Study-level background: Spain, Italy and the United States supplied samples that represented acute and convalescent COVID-19. Sources were T cells, B-cell-depleted T cells, or PBMCs; the material itself was cDNA or gDNA.

Measured with immunoSEQ multiplex PCR; TCRdb has only the in-frame clones, and not every one. The sample has about 440,000 clones, 90% seen once. Allocation to cohorts depended on clinical history reported by the participants. CDR3 length equals 15 residues. Germline CDR1 GTSNPN, CDR2 SVGIG (reference sequence). The V gene end was trimmed by 6 bases and the J gene end by 7 bases; junction bases not matched to a gene: 11. The receptor's source is a man aged 18 to 29 who had recovered from COVID-19. The sequencing input was PBMCs or T cells enriched from blood (not recorded which). The gene calls are TRBV30 and TRBJ1-6; TRBD1 agrees at 8 bases. The CDR3 bases are TGTGCCTGCCCCAGGGATGGACAGGGAAATTCACCCCTCCACTTT. Amino acid sequence: CACPRDGQGNSPLHF.